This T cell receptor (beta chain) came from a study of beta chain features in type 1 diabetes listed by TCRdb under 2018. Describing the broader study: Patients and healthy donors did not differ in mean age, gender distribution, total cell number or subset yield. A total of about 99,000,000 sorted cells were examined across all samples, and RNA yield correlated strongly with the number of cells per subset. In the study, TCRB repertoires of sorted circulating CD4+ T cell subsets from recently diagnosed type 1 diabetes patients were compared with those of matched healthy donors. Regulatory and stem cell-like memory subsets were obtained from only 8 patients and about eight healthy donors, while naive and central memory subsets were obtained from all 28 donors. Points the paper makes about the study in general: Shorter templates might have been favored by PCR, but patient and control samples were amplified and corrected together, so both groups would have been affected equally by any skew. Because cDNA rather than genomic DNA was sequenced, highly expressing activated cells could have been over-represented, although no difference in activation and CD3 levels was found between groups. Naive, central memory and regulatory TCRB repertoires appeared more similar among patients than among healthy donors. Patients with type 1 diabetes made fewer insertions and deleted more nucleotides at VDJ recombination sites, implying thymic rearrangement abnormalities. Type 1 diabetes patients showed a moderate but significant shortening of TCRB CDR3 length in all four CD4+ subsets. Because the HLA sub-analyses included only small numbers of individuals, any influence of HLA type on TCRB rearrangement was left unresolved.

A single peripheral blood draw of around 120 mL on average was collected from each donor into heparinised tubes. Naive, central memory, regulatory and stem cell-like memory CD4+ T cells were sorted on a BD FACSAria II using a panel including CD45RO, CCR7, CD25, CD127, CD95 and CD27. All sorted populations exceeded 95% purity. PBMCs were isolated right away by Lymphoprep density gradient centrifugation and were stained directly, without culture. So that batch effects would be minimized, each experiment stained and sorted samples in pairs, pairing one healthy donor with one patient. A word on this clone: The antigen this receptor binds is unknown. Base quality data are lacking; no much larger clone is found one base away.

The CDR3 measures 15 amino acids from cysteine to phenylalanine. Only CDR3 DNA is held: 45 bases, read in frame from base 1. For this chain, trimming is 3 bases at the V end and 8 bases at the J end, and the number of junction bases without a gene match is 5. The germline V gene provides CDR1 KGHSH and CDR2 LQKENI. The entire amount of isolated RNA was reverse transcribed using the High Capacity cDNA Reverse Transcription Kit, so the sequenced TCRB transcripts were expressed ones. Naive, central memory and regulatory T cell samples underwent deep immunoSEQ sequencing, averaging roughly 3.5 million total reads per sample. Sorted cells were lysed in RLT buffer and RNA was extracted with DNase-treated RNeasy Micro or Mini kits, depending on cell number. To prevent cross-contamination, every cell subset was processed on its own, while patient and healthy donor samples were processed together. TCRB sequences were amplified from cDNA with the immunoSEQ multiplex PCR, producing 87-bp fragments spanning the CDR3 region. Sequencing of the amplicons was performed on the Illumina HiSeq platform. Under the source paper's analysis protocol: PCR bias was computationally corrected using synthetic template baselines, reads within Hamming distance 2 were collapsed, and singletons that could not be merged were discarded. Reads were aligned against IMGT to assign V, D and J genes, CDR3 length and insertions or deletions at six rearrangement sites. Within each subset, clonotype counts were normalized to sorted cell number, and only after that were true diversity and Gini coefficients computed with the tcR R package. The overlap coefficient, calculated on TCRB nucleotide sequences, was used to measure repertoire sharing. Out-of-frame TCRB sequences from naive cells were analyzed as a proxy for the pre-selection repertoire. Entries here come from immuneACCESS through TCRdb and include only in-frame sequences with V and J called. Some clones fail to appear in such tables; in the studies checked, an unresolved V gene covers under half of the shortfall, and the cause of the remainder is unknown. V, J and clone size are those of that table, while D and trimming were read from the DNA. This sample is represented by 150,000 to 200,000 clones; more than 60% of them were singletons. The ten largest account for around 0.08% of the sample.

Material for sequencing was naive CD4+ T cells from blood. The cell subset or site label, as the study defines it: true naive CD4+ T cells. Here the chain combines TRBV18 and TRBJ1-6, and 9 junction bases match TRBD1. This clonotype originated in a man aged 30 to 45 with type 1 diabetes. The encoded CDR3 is CASSPRTGEDSPLHF. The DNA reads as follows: TGTGCCAGCTCACCGAGGACAGGGGAAGATTCACCCCTCCACTTT.